This is a list of T cell receptor beta chains from one sample in a study of HIV-infected patients and healthy controls. TCRdb ran MiXCR on the 5' RACE reads and lists one entry per CDR3 protein. The sample has 15,000 to 20,000 distinct CDR3 sequences; 16% are singletons. The sequenced sample was CD8+ T cells from blood. Source of these receptors: a human donor in good health. CDR3s leave out the opening cysteine and the closing phenylalanine or tryptophan.

j_call: TRBJ1-4; v_call: TRBV4-3; cdr3_aa: ASSQDLAGEKLF
j_call: TRBJ2-1; v_call: TRBV12-3/TRBV12-4; cdr3_aa: ASSRRDRVHNEQF
j_call: TRBJ2-1; v_call: TRBV12-3/TRBV12-4; cdr3_aa: ASSMPEVPYNEQF
j_call: TRBJ1-1; v_call: TRBV15; cdr3_aa: ATSTGENTEAF
j_call: TRBJ2-7; v_call: TRBV19; cdr3_aa: ASSRATGEQY
j_call: TRBJ1-2; v_call: TRBV4-2; cdr3_aa: ASSADRDGYT
j_call: TRBJ2-3; v_call: TRBV4-2; cdr3_aa: ASSPTGISTDTQY
j_call: TRBJ2-1; v_call: TRBV28; cdr3_aa: ASSPLAGVEDEQF
j_call: TRBJ2-1; v_call: TRBV7-6; cdr3_aa: ASSLGLAGTSYNEQF
j_call: TRBJ2-7; v_call: TRBV7-2; cdr3_aa: ASSLGPGALYEQY
j_call: TRBJ2-1; v_call: TRBV6-5; cdr3_aa: ASSPRLAGGINEQF
j_call: TRBJ1-4; v_call: TRBV27; cdr3_aa: ASSSDRVGTNEKLF
j_call: TRBJ1-2; v_call: TRBV27; cdr3_aa: ASSPSTGGHGYT
j_call: TRBJ1-2; v_call: TRBV2; cdr3_aa: ASEGNYGYT
j_call: TRBJ1-1; v_call: TRBV20-1; cdr3_aa: SAWPENTEAF
j_call: TRBJ2-7; v_call: TRBV7-3; cdr3_aa: ASSLDGDYEQY
j_call: TRBJ2-3; v_call: TRBV18; cdr3_aa: ASSRPGTPEGVSDTQY
j_call: TRBJ1-4; v_call: TRBV30; cdr3_aa: AWHPRQDRFPPEKLF
j_call: TRBJ2-1; v_call: TRBV6-6; cdr3_aa: AAGVGGSYNEQF
j_call: TRBJ1-2; v_call: TRBV20-1; cdr3_aa: SAGVYGYT
j_call: TRBJ2-6; v_call: TRBV28; cdr3_aa: ASSLSGLGYVLT
j_call: TRBJ2-2; v_call: TRBV14; cdr3_aa: ASSHYSSGELF
j_call: TRBJ2-5; v_call: TRBV12-3/TRBV12-4; cdr3_aa: ASILGTEETQY
j_call: TRBJ1-1; v_call: TRBV2; cdr3_aa: ASMGQFMNTEAF
j_call: TRBJ2-3; v_call: TRBV12-1; cdr3_aa: ASSSTQRDTQY
j_call: TRBJ2-7; v_call: TRBV4-2; cdr3_aa: ASSQGGNSYEQY
j_call: TRBJ2-1; v_call: TRBV7-9; cdr3_aa: ASSLSRSSYNEQF
j_call: TRBJ1-1; v_call: TRBV30; cdr3_aa: AWSVLSGSTEAF
j_call: TRBJ2-7; v_call: TRBV19; cdr3_aa: ASSIASVGSSYEQY
j_call: TRBJ1-6; v_call: TRBV14; cdr3_aa: ASSQARAYSPLH
j_call: TRBJ2-1; v_call: TRBV20-1; cdr3_aa: SAYPDRAYNEQF
j_call: TRBJ1-5; v_call: TRBV7-9; cdr3_aa: ASSLENQPQH
j_call: TRBJ2-5; v_call: TRBV6-6; cdr3_aa: ASSYESGRASY
j_call: TRBJ2-1; v_call: TRBV24-1; cdr3_aa: ATNSYNEQF
j_call: TRBJ2-7; v_call: TRBV28; cdr3_aa: ASSPRTAVLVGQY
j_call: TRBJ2-2; v_call: TRBV7-9; cdr3_aa: ASSRDSTGELF
j_call: TRBJ1-3; v_call: TRBV20-1; cdr3_aa: SASAWDSSGNTIY
j_call: TRBJ1-1; v_call: TRBV5-5; cdr3_aa: ASSFSGLEAF
j_call: TRBJ2-1; v_call: TRBV20-1; cdr3_aa: SARGAHSNEQF
j_call: TRBJ2-3; v_call: TRBV6-6; cdr3_aa: ASSYSTGADTQY
j_call: TRBJ2-2; v_call: TRBV20-1; cdr3_aa: SAQGGDTGELF
j_call: TRBJ2-3; v_call: TRBV6-4; cdr3_aa: ASSLLGGEDTQY
j_call: TRBJ2-7; v_call: TRBV6-2/TRBV6-3; cdr3_aa: ASSQGSGAGEQY
j_call: TRBJ2-7; v_call: TRBV4-3; cdr3_aa: ASSQGDGYTYEQY
j_call: TRBJ2-7; v_call: TRBV28; cdr3_aa: ASSGPRDSHYEQY